One T cell receptor beta chain is described in this entry. This sample was included in a study of patients and donors after allogeneic stem cell transplantation. Trimming removed 4 bases at V and 9 bases at J, with 7 bases between. The CDR3 is 11 residues long. Germline loops: CDR1 DFQATT, CDR2 SNEGSKA (reference sequence). TCRdb called the RT-PCR reads again in MiXCR, with one record for every CDR3 protein. Counted here are around 17,000 distinct CDR3 sequences, about 30% occurring once; the ten biggest clones make up about 34%. Sequenced input: blood, either unsorted or a sorted T cell fraction (not recorded which). The source is a human donor who was either an allogeneic HSCT recipient or a stem cell or donor lymphocyte infusion donor (not recorded which). It is not recorded whose cells these are; they may come from a transplant donor. The rearrangement uses TRBV20-1 and TRBJ1-6; no definite D call. Here the CDR3 reads CSAKGGSPLHF. CDR3 coding DNA: TGCAGTGCTAAAGGTGGTTCACCCCTCCACTTT.